This is a list of T cell receptor beta chains from one sample in a study of regulatory dendritic cells for organ transplantation. The data were produced by immunoSEQ multiplex PCR, yet TCRdb's version contains in-frame clones alone and is incomplete. In the table there are about 21,000 clones, about 85% of which are singletons. No antigen is known for these receptors. Sequencing used naive CD4+ T cells from blood cultured with dendritic cells. The receptors were sampled from a human donor in good health. Both conserved end residues are part of each CDR3. D genes are given only for firm matches. Part of the rows lack a size; the others show once, few, many or a class for expanded clones.

>TRBV14|.|TRBJ2-1|.
CASSQDFGGYNEQFF
TGTGCCAGCAGCCAAGATTTTGGCGGCTACAATGAGCAGTTCTTC
>TRBV7-2|.|TRBJ2-5|.
CASSSFRRPEETQYF
TGTGCCAGCAGCTCATTCCGTAGGCCAGAAGAGACCCAGTACTTC
>TRBV2|TRBD1|TRBJ1-5|.
CASSGTGYNQPQHF
TGTGCCAGCAGCGGGACAGGGTATAATCAGCCCCAGCATTTT
>TRBV7-3|.|TRBJ1-2|.
CASSLRPRTETEIYGYTF
TGTGCCAGCAGCTTAAGGCCTCGGACAGAAACCGAAATCTATGGCTACACCTTC
>TRBV11-1|.|TRBJ2-5|.
CASSLEAREETQYF
TGTGCCAGCAGCTTAGAGGCCAGAGAAGAGACCCAGTACTTC
>TRBV30|.|TRBJ2-5|.
CAWSIDTITGAQYF
TGTGCCTGGAGTATCGATACGATTACGGGGGCCCAGTACTTC
>TRBV6-5|.|TRBJ1-4|.
CASSYGGEKLFF
TGTGCCAGCAGTTACGGGGGTGAAAAACTGTTTTTT
>TRBV27|TRBD1|TRBJ2-1|once
CASRGTGSFSYNEQFF
TGTGCCAGCAGAGGGACAGGATCATTCTCCTACAATGAGCAGTTCTTC
>TRBV19|TRBD1|TRBJ2-2|.
CASSFRTGFPGELFF
TGTGCCAGTAGTTTCAGGACAGGGTTCCCCGGGGAGCTGTTTTTT
>TRBV9|.|TRBJ2-5|.
CASSIQDRQGETQYF
TGTGCCAGCAGCATCCAGGATCGACAAGGCGAGACCCAGTACTTC
>TRBV9|TRBD1|TRBJ2-7|.
CASSVGTGDEQYF
TGTGCCAGCAGCGTAGGGACAGGGGACGAGCAGTACTTC
>TRBV6-5|.|TRBJ2-7|few
CASSYSQVTTYEQYF
TGTGCCAGCAGTTACTCACAGGTGACTACCTACGAGCAGTACTTC
>TRBV7-8|TRBD2|TRBJ2-3|once
CASSEPQILAGVPDTQYF
TGTGCCAGCAGCGAACCTCAGATACTAGCGGGAGTACCCGATACGCAGTATTTT
>TRBV9|TRBD2|TRBJ2-3|.
CASSVAWTSGSTDTQYF
TGTGCCAGCAGCGTAGCCTGGACTAGCGGGAGCACAGATACGCAGTATTTT
>TRBV23-1|.|TRBJ2-3|.
CASSQSRAGYGADTQYF
TGCGCCAGCAGTCAATCGAGAGCGGGCTACGGAGCAGATACGCAGTATTTT
>TRBV2|.|TRBJ1-1|once
CASSAQETTEAFF
TGTGCCAGCAGTGCACAGGAGACCACTGAAGCTTTCTTT
>TRBV7-2|.|TRBJ2-7|.
CASSLGTSTSYEQYF
TGTGCCAGCAGCTTAGGGACATCCACCTCCTACGAGCAGTACTTC
>TRBV10-3|TRBD2|TRBJ2-7|.
CAISASGRVDEQYF
TGTGCCATCAGTGCGAGCGGGAGAGTCGACGAGCAGTACTTC
>TRBV4-1|TRBD1|TRBJ2-7|.
CASSQERYGGQAYEQYF
TGCGCCAGCAGCCAAGAGCGATATGGGGGACAGGCGTACGAGCAGTACTTC
>TRBV18|.|TRBJ2-7|.
CASSPVQVGQISYEQYF
TGTGCCAGCTCACCGGTTCAAGTTGGACAAATCTCCTACGAGCAGTACTTC
>TRBV19|TRBD1|TRBJ1-2|.
CASSITGQTLYYGYTF
TGTGCCAGTAGTATTACGGGACAGACCCTTTACTATGGCTACACCTTC
>TRBV11-2|.|TRBJ2-5|.
CASSLEETQYF
TGTGCCAGCAGCTTAGAAGAGACCCAGTACTTC
>TRBV7-3|TRBD1|TRBJ2-7|.
CASSFYRGYEQYF
TGTGCCAGCAGCTTTTACAGGGGGTACGAGCAGTACTTC
>TRBV2|TRBD1|TRBJ1-2|.
CASSVGRTGTYGYTF
TGTGCCAGCAGTGTTGGTCGGACAGGTACTTATGGCTACACCTTC
>TRBV6-5|.|TRBJ1-3|.
CASRRGPGNTIYF
TGTGCCAGCAGGCGGGGGCCTGGAAACACCATATATTTT
>TRBV28|TRBD1|TRBJ1-6|.
CASSQSQARTRGPYSPLHF
TGTGCCAGCAGCCAGTCACAGGCCCGTACGAGGGGGCCCTATTCACCCCTCCACTTT
>TRBV19|TRBD1|TRBJ1-2|.
CASTRPGDSYGYTF
TGTGCCAGTACCCGACCCGGGGACAGCTATGGCTACACCTTC
>TRBV11-2|.|TRBJ1-1|.
CASSWIGQKNSEAFF
TGTGCCAGCAGCTGGATAGGACAGAAGAACTCTGAAGCTTTCTTT
>TRBV5-1|.|TRBJ2-7|.
CASSSQGLSEQYF
TGCGCCAGCAGCTCGCAAGGCTTAAGCGAGCAGTACTTC
>TRBV27|.|TRBJ2-7|.
CASSPTGRRSSYEQYF
TGTGCCAGCAGTCCCACCGGGCGAAGGAGCTCCTACGAGCAGTACTTC
>TRBV27|.|TRBJ1-1|.
CASSLLGGFTEAFF
TGTGCCAGCAGTTTATTGGGGGGCTTCACTGAAGCTTTCTTT
>TRBV4-2|TRBD1|TRBJ1-2|once
CASSQEQNRGNYGYTF
TGTGCCAGCAGCCAAGAGCAAAACAGGGGAAACTATGGCTACACCTTC
>TRBV4-2|.|TRBJ1-4|.
CASSQESQDRFNEKLFF
TGTGCCAGCAGCCAAGAATCGCAGGATCGATTTAATGAAAAACTGTTTTTT
>TRBV2|.|TRBJ2-7|once
CASSVVLYEQYF
TGTGCCAGCAGTGTCGTTCTCTACGAGCAGTACTTC
>TRBV6-4|TRBD1|TRBJ2-4|.
CANLGQGADLAKNIQYF
TGTGCCAACCTGGGACAGGGGGCCGACTTAGCCAAAAACATTCAGTACTTC
>TRBV5-6|.|TRBJ2-5|few
CASSLSGAETQYF
TGTGCCAGCAGCCTGAGTGGGGCAGAGACCCAGTACTTC
>TRBV19|TRBD1|TRBJ1-1|.
CASSRDRGPNTEAFF
TGTGCCAGTAGCCGGGACAGGGGACCGAACACTGAAGCTTTCTTT
>TRBV6-6|TRBD1|TRBJ1-5|.
CASSYGRGRADQPQHF
TGTGCCAGCAGTTACGGGAGGGGGCGAGCGGATCAGCCCCAGCATTTT
>TRBV29-1|.|TRBJ2-1|.
CSVDSLISRSYNEQFF
TGCAGCGTTGACTCCTTGATTAGTCGCTCCTACAATGAGCAGTTCTTC
>TRBV4-3|.|TRBJ2-5|.
CASSQEHGLETQYF
TGCGCCAGCAGCCAAGAACACGGGTTGGAGACCCAGTACTTC
>TRBV28|TRBD1|TRBJ1-5|once
CASREGQGDGSNQPQHF
TGTGCCAGCAGGGAGGGACAGGGGGATGGAAGCAATCAGCCCCAGCATTTT
>TRBV28|.|TRBJ1-2|once
CASSLPTPLASYGYTF
TGTGCCAGCAGCCTCCCGACCCCTTTAGCTAGCTATGGCTACACCTTC
>TRBV27|.|TRBJ2-2|.
CASSFLPGELFF
TGTGCCAGCAGTTTCCTCCCCGGGGAGCTGTTTTTT
>TRBV5-4|.|TRBJ1-1|.
CASRVFGGAFSEAFF
TGTGCCAGCAGGGTTTTTGGCGGAGCGTTTTCTGAAGCTTTCTTT
>TRBV18|.|TRBJ2-1|.
CASSPLASGSYNEQFF
TGTGCCAGCTCACCACTAGCGAGCGGCTCCTACAATGAGCAGTTCTTC
>TRBV19|TRBD1|TRBJ2-3|.
CASNHRGQDTKYF
TGTGCCAGTAATCACAGGGGGCAAGATACGAAGTATTTT
>TRBV28|TRBD1|TRBJ1-2|few
CASSLGQARGYTF
TGTGCCAGCAGTCTGGGACAGGCAAGAGGCTACACCTTC
>TRBV28|.|TRBJ1-1|.
CASPPKGRAAEAFF
TGTGCCAGCCCCCCAAAGGGTAGGGCGGCTGAAGCTTTCTTT